The clone carrying this T cell receptor beta chain appeared many times. No antigen is known for it. MiXCR, run by TCRdb on the reads, gives a single entry per CDR3 protein. The sample yields fewer than 700,000 distinct CDR3 sequences, 20% to 25% seen once. The sample comes from a study of T cell repertoires in cytomegalovirus infection. Overall study results and limits: Using cumulative public TCR beta family frequency, the authors identified those who carried CMV together with the relevant HLA. Clonotype analysis showed dominance of the ex vivo response by HLA-C-restricted CMV-specific TCR beta clonotypes.

Losses at the gene ends were 0 bases for V and 2 bases for J; bases not matched to a gene: 2. The CDR3 loop spans 15 amino acids. Germline V gene data show CDR1 as MNHEY and CDR2 as SVGAGI. Sequencing used CD8+ T cells from PBMCs. The chain has TRBV6-5 and TRBJ1-2, with TRBD1 matching 8 bases. The clonotype was recovered from a human donor in good health (CMV status not recorded). Some clones in this sample may be carry-over from other donors' samples. Written as DNA, the CDR3 is TGTGCCAGCAGTTACTCTGGACAGGGCAACTATGGCTACACCTTC. Protein: CASSYSGQGNYGYTF.